Below are 13 T cell receptor beta chains sequenced from a single sample in a study of beta chain features in type 1 diabetes. Sequencing targeted expressed TCRB transcripts, as all isolated RNA had been reverse transcribed. Sequencing was performed with immunoSEQ multiplex PCR; in TCRdb, only in-frame clones are kept and a portion is missing. The sample has about 210,000 clones, roughly a tenth seen once. The material sequenced was central memory CD4+ T cells from blood. These TCRs come from a man between 18 and 29 years old in good health.

In this sample, this clone turned up a few times. The limits of the CDR3 on the DNA are not certain, so only TCRdb's listed CDR3 is given. The rearrangement links TRBV28 to TRBJ2-2; the D segment call TRBD2 is taken from the table without a DNA check. The CDR3 is made up of 12 amino acids, end residues included. CDR1 is MDHEN and CDR2 is SYDVKM in the germline V gene. The CDR3 is CASSRIRGSCFF.

The rearrangement joins TRBV7-8 to TRBJ2-3; tentatively, D is TRBD2 (5 bases). There are 14 residues in the CDR3. Trimming removed 5 bases at V and 2 bases at J, with 11 bases between. Germline assignment: CDR1 SGHVS and CDR2 FQNEAQ. The CDR3 DNA reads TGTGCCAGCAGCCCAGGACTCGACACAGATACGCAGTATTTT. Its translation: CASSPGLDTDTQYF.

This clone has a handful of counts. This chain uses TRBV30 with TRBJ2-5; D is perhaps TRBD1 or TRBD2 (5 bases each). Germline values: CDR1 GTSNPN, CDR2 SVGIG (reference sequence). The CDR3 is 14 amino acids. Trimming took off 3 bases at V and 4 bases at J, with 15 bases between the two ends. In DNA form, the CDR3 reads TGTGCCTGGAGGGGGAGTCAGGGTTTAGAGACCCAGTACTTC. This translates into CAWRGSQGLETQYF.

This chain connects TRBV5-1 to TRBJ2-5; D ambiguous. The germline gives CDR1 SGHRS, CDR2 YFSETQ. The CDR3 contains 12 residues. V dropped 4 bases and J dropped 1 base, with 5 bases sitting between them. CDR3 sequence reads: CASSNRQETQYF. The DNA of the CDR3 is TGCGCCAGCAGCAACCGCCAAGAGACCCAGTACTTC.

In its sample, this clone was seen a few times. The chain couples TRBV27 to TRBJ2-5, with 8 positions matching TRBD1. The germline V gene has CDR1 MNHEY and CDR2 SMNVEV (reference sequence). CDR3 length equals 15 residues. The junction had 9 bases not matched to a gene; V was cut back by 4 bases and J by 5 bases. CDR3: CASSSSGQGGETQYF. As DNA, the CDR3 is TGTGCCAGCAGTTCCTCCGGACAGGGTGGGGAGACCCAGTACTTC.

This clone came up a few times. J is TRBJ1-5 and V is TRBV9; TRBD1 might be the D (5 bases). The CDR3 sequence is 14 residues long. Germline V gives CDR1 SGDLS, CDR2 YYNGEE. V was cut by 3 bases and J by 3 bases, with 10 bases left in between. CDR3 coding DNA: TGTGCCAGCAGCGGAACAGGCGACAATCAGCCCCAGCATTTT. Its translation: CASSGTGDNQPQHF.

In its sample, this clone was seen many times. V usage is TRBV7-9 and J usage is TRBJ2-3; D might be TRBD1 (5 bases). The V end lost 11 bases, the J end lost 1 base, and 7 bases lay between the germline ends. Germline CDR1 and CDR2: SEHNR and FQNEAQ (reference sequence). CDR3 length: 11 amino acids. In DNA form, the CDR3 reads TGTGCCGGGGCCGGCACAGATACGCAGTATTTT. Its translation: CAGAGTDTQYF.

This clone was observed a handful of times. The chain employs TRBV9 and TRBJ2-7; tentatively, D is TRBD1 (5 bases). Germline V gene lookup returns CDR1 SGDLS and CDR2 YYNGEE. The CDR3 contains 15 residues. With 0 bases removed from V and 0 bases from J, the gap between germline ends came to 10 bases. Here the CDR3 reads CASSVAGHSSYEQYF. The DNA for the CDR3 is TGTGCCAGCAGCGTAGCAGGGCACTCCTCCTACGAGCAGTACTTC. Looking up the rest from reference TRBV9 and TRBJ2-7 gives the full variable domain: DSGVTQTPKHLITATGQRVTLRCSPRSGDLSVYWYQQSLDQGLQFLIQYYNGEERAKGNILERFSAQQFPDLHSELNLSSLELGDSALYFCASSVAGHSSYEQYFGPGTRLTVT.

This sequence joins TRBV30 and TRBJ1-4, with D uncertain. In germline, CDR1 is GTSNPN, CDR2 SVGIG (reference sequence). The V gene lost 1 base and the J gene lost 8 bases, with 8 bases spanning the gap. The CDR3 totals 12 residues. Here the CDR3 DNA reads TGTGCCTGGAGTGGGCTGGGAGAAAAACTGTTTTTT. Its protein product is CAWSGLGEKLFF.

This clone appeared a few times. The V call is TRBV5-6, the J call TRBJ2-5, with D perhaps matching TRBD2 (6 bases). This CDR3 contains 16 residues. Deletions cut 0 bases from V and 5 bases from J, with 17 bases between. Germline assignment: CDR1 SGHDT and CDR2 YYEEEE. CDR3 DNA: TGTGCCAGCAGCTTGGGCGACCCAGCGGGTGGCGAGACCCAGTACTTC. Translating gives CASSLGDPAGGETQYF.

V gene TRBV4-1 combines with J gene TRBJ1-1; possibly TRBD1 for D (5 bases). The ends were cut back, 0 bases at V and 0 bases at J, with 17 bases in the middle. Germline V CDR1 and CDR2: MGHRA, YSYEKL. The CDR3 loop spans 18 amino acids. CDR3 residues: CASSQEGGRQTMNTEAFF. The CDR3 DNA is TGCGCCAGCAGCCAAGAGGGGGGGAGACAGACAATGAACACTGAAGCTTTCTTT.

This clone was picked up many times. The chain combines TRBV7-9 with TRBJ2-7, with 11 bases fitting TRBD2. Germline V gene sequence: CDR1 SEHNR, CDR2 FQNEAQ (reference sequence). The junction had 6 bases not matched to a gene; V was cut back by 4 bases and J by 7 bases. The CDR3 runs to 14 residues. The CDR3 is CASSSTSGSGEQYF. Written as DNA, the CDR3 is TGTGCCAGCAGCTCAACTAGCGGGAGTGGAGAGCAGTACTTC.

The sample holds a few counts of this clone. The CDR3 sequence is CAWSVGRSGFTDTQYF. The CDR3 nucleotides are TGTGCCTGGAGTGTAGGCCGAAGCGGGTTCACAGATACGCAGTATTTT. This sequence joins TRBV30 and TRBJ2-3; D is possibly TRBD2 (6 bases). The CDR3 has 16 amino acids. Between the trimmed V and J ends, which lost 0 bases and 2 bases, there was a span of 15 bases. Looked up from germline, CDR1 is GTSNPN and CDR2 is SVGIG (reference sequence).